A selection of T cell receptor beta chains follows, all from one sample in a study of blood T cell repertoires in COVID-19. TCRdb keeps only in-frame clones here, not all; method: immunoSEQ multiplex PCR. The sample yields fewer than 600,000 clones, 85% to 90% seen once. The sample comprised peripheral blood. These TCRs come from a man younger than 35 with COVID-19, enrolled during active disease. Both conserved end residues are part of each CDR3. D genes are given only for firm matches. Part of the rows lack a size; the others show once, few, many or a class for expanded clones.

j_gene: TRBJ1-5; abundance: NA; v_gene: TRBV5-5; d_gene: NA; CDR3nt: TGTGCCAGCAGCTCTGCCACTAATAGCAATCAGCCCCAGCATTTT; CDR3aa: CASSSATNSNQPQHF
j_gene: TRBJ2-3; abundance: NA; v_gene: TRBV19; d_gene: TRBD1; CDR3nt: TGTGCCAGTAGTATACGACAGGGTCGGGGCACAGATACGCAGTATTTT; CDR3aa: CASSIRQGRGTDTQYF
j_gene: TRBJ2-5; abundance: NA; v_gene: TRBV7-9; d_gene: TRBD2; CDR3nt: TGTGCCAGCAGCCCCGTCAGGGAGGGAGAGACCCAGTACTTC; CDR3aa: CASSPVREGETQYF
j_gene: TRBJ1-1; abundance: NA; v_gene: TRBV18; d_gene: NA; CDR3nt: TGTGCCAGCTCACCACTCCGGGTCCCGAACACTGAAGCTTTCTTT; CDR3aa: CASSPLRVPNTEAFF
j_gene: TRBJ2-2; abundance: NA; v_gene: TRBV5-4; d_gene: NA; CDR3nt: TGTGCCAGCAGCACTTGGACAGCCGGGGAGCTGTTTTTT; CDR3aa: CASSTWTAGELFF
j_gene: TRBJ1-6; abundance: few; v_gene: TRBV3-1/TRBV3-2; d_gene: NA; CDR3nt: TGTGCCAGCAGCCAAGAATTCGGCAGGGGTTATTCACCCCTCCACTTT; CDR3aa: CASSQEFGRGYSPLHF
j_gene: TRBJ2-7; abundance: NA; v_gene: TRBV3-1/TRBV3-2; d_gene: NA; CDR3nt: TGTGCCAGCAGCCAAGAACAGAAGCAGTACTTC; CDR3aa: CASSQEQKQYF
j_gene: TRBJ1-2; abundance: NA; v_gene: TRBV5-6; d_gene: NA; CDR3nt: TGTGCCAGCAGCTTGTGGGCAGGAGGACGATATGGCTACACCTTC; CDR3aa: CASSLWAGGRYGYTF
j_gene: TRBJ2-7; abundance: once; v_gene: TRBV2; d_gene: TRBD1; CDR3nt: TGTGCCAGCAGTGAATATGGGACAGGGCTCGAGCAGTACTTC; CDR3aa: CASSEYGTGLEQYF
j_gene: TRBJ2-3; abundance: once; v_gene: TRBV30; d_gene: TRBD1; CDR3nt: TGTGCCTGGAGGACAGGGGGCTACACAGATACGCAGTATTTT; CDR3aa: CAWRTGGYTDTQYF
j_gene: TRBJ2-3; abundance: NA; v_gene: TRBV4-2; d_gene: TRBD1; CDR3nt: TGTGCCAGCAGCCAAGCGGTAGGCCGTGGGACAGGGGCAGATACGCAGTATTTT; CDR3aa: CASSQAVGRGTGADTQYF
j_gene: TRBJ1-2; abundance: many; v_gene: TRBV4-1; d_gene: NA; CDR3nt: TGCGCCAGCAGCCAAGAAGGCGGCTATGGCTACACCTTC; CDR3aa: CASSQEGGYGYTF
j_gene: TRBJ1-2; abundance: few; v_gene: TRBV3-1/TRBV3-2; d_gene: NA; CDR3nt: TGTGCCAGCAGCAACGGACTTCCTAACTATGGCTACACCTTC; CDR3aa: CASSNGLPNYGYTF
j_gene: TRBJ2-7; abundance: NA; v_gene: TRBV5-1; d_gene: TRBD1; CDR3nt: TGCGCCAGCAGCTTGGCCGCCGGGACAGGGTACGAGCAGTACTTC; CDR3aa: CASSLAAGTGYEQYF
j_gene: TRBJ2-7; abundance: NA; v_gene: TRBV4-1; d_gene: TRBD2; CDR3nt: TGCGCCAGCAGCCACGTTAGCGGGAGACCATTGGGGGAGCAGTACTTC; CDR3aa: CASSHVSGRPLGEQYF
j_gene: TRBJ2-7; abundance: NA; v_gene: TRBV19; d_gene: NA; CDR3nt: TGTGCCAGTAGTAGGGACACCGAGCAGTACTTC; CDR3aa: CASSRDTEQYF
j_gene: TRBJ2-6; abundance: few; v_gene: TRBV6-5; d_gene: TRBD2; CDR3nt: TGTGCCAGCAGTTACTCCACGGGGGGTGGGGCCAACGTCCTGACTTTC; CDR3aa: CASSYSTGGGANVLTF
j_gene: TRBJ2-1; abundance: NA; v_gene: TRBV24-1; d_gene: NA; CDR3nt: TGTGCCACCAGTGATGCGACAGGGCCGGGGGATGAGCAGTTCTTC; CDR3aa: CATSDATGPGDEQFF
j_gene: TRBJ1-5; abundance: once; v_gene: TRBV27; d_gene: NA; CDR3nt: TGTGCCAGCAGTTTACGCGCAGACACCGCGTCGCCCCAGCATTTT; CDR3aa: CASSLRADTASPQHF
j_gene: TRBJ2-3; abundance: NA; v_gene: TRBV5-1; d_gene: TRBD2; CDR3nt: TGCGCCAGCAGCAACCGGGCGGGAGGCCCCAGCACAGATACGCAGTATTTT; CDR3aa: CASSNRAGGPSTDTQYF
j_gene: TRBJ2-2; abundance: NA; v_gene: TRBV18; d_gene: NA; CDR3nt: TGTGCCAGCTCACCTCGGTCTAGCGCCAGAACCGGGGAGCTGTTTTTT; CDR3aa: CASSPRSSARTGELFF
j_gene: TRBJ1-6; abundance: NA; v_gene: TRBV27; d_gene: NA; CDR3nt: TGTGCCAGCAGTTTACGTGACAGCATCAATTCACCCCTCCACTTT; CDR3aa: CASSLRDSINSPLHF
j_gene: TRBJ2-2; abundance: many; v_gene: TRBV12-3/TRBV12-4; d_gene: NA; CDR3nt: TGTGCCAGCAGTTTCTTTCCCACCGGGGAGCTGTTTTTT; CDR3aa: CASSFFPTGELFF
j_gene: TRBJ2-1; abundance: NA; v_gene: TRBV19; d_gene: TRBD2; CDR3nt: TGTGCCAGTAGTATATTCAGCGGGGGAAATGAGCAGTTCTTC; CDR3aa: CASSIFSGGNEQFF
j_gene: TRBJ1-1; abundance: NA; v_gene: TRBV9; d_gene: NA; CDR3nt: TGTGCCAGCAGCACACAGGGCTGGGGTGAAGCTTTCTTT; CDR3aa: CASSTQGWGEAFF
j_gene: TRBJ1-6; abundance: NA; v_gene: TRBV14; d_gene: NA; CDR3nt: TGTGCCAGCAGCCAAGTCCTCCGGTCCCGGGACGCGGGGCCCCTCCACTTT; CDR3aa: CASSQVLRSRDAGPLHF
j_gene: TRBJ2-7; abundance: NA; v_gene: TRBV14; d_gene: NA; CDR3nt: TGTGCCAGCAGCCAAGGACAGTTTTACACCTACGAGCAGTACTTC; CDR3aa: CASSQGQFYTYEQYF
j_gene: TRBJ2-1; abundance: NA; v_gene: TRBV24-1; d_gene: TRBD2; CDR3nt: TGTGCCACCAGTGATTGGACTAGCTCTATTGAGCAGTTCTTC; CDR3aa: CATSDWTSSIEQFF
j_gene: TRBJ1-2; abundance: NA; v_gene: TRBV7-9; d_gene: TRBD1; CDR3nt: TGTGCCAGCAGCCCAGGGTGGGACAGGCCCTATGGCTACACCTTC; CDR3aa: CASSPGWDRPYGYTF
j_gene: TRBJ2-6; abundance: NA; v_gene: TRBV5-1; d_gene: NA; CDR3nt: TGCGCCAGCAGCCACCTCCTCGGGTCTGGGGCCAACGTCCTGACTTTC; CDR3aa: CASSHLLGSGANVLTF
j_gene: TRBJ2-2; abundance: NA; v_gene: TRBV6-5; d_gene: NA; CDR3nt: TGTGCCAGCAGTTCCCGCCGCACTTTCACCGGGGAGCTGTTTTTT; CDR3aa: CASSSRRTFTGELFF
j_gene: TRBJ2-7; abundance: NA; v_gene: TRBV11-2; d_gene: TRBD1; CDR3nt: TGTGCCAGCAGCTTAGGGGACAGGGGGCATCTCGAGCAGTACTTC; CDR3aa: CASSLGDRGHLEQYF
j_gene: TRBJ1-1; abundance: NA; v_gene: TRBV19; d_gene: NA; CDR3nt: TGTGCCAGTAGTAAGCGGGCCGGGAACACTGAAGCTTTCTTT; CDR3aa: CASSKRAGNTEAFF
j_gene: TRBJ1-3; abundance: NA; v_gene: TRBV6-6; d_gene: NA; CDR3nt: TGTGCCAGCAGTTTCGACGGGAGTTCTGGAAACACCATATATTTT; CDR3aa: CASSFDGSSGNTIYF
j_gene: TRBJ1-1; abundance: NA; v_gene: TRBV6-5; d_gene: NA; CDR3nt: TGTGCCAGCAGTTACCTCGGGGGTGGCACTGAAGCTTTCTTT; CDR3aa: CASSYLGGGTEAFF
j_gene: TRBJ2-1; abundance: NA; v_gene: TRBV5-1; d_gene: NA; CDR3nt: TGCGCCAGCAGCTTGAGGAGATACAATGAGCAGTTCTTC; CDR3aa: CASSLRRYNEQFF
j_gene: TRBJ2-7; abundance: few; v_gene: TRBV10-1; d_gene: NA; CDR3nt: TGCGCCAGCAGTGACCAACTCGGGGAGCAGTACTTC; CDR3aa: CASSDQLGEQYF
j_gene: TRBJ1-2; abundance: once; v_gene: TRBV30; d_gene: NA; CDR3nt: TGTGCCTGGGGGTTAGGAAGAGGCTATGGCTACACCTTC; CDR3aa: CAWGLGRGYGYTF
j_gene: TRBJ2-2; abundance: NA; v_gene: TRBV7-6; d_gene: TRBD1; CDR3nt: TGTGCCAGCAGCTTAGTACTGTTTTCCACAGGGGGCCTTCCCGGGGAGCTGTTTTTT; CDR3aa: CASSLVLFSTGGLPGELFF
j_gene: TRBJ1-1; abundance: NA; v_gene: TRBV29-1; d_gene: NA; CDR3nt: TGCAGCGCCGATCGGTCCGACAGGTCCCACGCTTTCTTT; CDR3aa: CSADRSDRSHAFF
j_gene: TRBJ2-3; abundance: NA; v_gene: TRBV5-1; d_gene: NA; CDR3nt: TGCGCCAGCAGCTCCCAGGGTGGAGATACGCAGTATTTT; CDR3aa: CASSSQGGDTQYF
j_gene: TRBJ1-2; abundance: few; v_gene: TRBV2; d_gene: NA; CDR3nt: TGTGCCAGCAGTGAAGAGACGGGACACTTCTATGGCTACACCTTC; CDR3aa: CASSEETGHFYGYTF
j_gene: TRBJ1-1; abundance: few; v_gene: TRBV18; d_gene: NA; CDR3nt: TGTGCCAGCTCACCTTCGGACAGCAACACTGAAGCTTTCTTT; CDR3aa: CASSPSDSNTEAFF
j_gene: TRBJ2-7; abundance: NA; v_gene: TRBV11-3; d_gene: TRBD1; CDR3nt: TGTGCCAGCAGCTTGGGCAGGGGGCTCTCCTACGAGCAGTACTTC; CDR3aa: CASSLGRGLSYEQYF
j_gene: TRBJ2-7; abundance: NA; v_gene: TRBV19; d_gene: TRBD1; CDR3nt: TGTGCCAGTAGTAGAGCCGGGACAGGAAGCTCCTACGAGCAGTACTTC; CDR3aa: CASSRAGTGSSYEQYF
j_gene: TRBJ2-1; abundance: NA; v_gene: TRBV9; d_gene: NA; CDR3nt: TGTGCCAGCAGCGGTTTTATCAGCGGGACATACAATGAGCAGTTCTTC; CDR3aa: CASSGFISGTYNEQFF
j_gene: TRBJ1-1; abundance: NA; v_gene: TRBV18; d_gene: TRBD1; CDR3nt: TGTGCCAGCTCACCACTGGCAGGGGGCGTCACTGAAGCTTTCTTT; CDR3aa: CASSPLAGGVTEAFF
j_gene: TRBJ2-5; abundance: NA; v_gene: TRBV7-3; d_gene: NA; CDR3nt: TGTGCCAGCAGCTTAAGTGGAGGGGAGACCCAGTACTTC; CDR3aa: CASSLSGGETQYF
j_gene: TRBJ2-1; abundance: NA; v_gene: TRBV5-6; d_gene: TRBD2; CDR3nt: TGTGCCAGCAGCTTGTTTTCAGCGGGGGGGTCATATGAGCAGTTCTTC; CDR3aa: CASSLFSAGGSYEQFF
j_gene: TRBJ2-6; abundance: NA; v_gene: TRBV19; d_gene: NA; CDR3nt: TGTGCCAGTAGTATGGAGGACTCTGGGGCCAACGTCCTGACTTTC; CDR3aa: CASSMEDSGANVLTF
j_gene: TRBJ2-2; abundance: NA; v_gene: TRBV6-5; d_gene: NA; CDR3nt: TGTGCCAGCAGTTACCAGGGACACTCGAACACCGGGGAGCTGTTTTTT; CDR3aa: CASSYQGHSNTGELFF
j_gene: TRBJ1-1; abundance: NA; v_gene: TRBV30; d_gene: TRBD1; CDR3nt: TGTGCCTGGAGTTCGGGACAGGGTTCTGAAGCTTTCTTT; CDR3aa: CAWSSGQGSEAFF
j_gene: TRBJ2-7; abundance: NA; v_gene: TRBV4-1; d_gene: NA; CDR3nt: TGCGCCAGCAGCCACGATGCCCGGGGCTACGAGCAGTACTTC; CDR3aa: CASSHDARGYEQYF